This TCR beta chain was identified during a study of Ad26.COV2.S vaccination and SARS-CoV-2 variants. Germline-derived CDR1 and CDR2 are SGHTA and FQGTGA. V was pared by 1 base and J by 5 bases, with 10 bases of the junction left unmatched. The CDR3 extends over 17 amino acids. Study results and caveats: Placebo recipients had lower spike-specific TCR breadth than vaccine recipients. Similar non-spike TCR breadth was observed in recipients of vaccine and of placebo. There was a possibility that the TCR breadth and depth analyses underestimated total T cell responses. Breadth, reportedly substantial, characterized the spike-specific CD8+ and CD4+ T cell responses after vaccination.

The protocol was immunoSEQ multiplex PCR, while the TCRdb copy is restricted to in-frame clones and leaves out a portion. The sample lists around 350,000 clones; roughly 94% were seen once. As regards this clone: Its antigen remains unidentified.

Material: peripheral blood, obtained after recovery from COVID-19. This sequence joins TRBV7-3 and TRBJ2-1, with 8 bases matching TRBD2. The sequence was obtained from a human donor who had recovered from COVID-19. CDR3 coding DNA: TGTGCCAGCAGCTTAAGGACTAGCCCCCACTTCGACAATGAGCAGTTCTTC. Translated: CASSLRTSPHFDNEQFF. Based on the CDR3 plus reference TRBV7-3 and TRBJ2-1, the full variable domain is GAGVSQTPSNKVTEKGKYVELRCDPISGHTALYWYRQSLGQGPEFLIYFQGTGAADDSGLPNDRFFAVRPEGSVSTLKIQRTERGDSAVYLCASSLRTSPHFDNEQFFGPGTRLTVL.